This T cell receptor beta chain was obtained from a study of OX40 agonist ivuxolimab in advanced cancers. Study details: Patients were dosed with the agonistic anti-OX40 (CD134) antibody ivuxolimab. Whole-study results and caveats: Clonal expansion was among the lowest in partial responders at 0.1-3.0 mg/kg, especially CD8+.

TCRdb's table, derived via immunoSEQ multiplex PCR, lists solely in-frame clones and lacks some. The sample includes around 63,000 clones, around nine tenths of them seen just once. CDR3 length: 16 residues. The germline V and J ends were trimmed by 0 bases and 0 bases, with 9 bases remaining between them. Germline assignment: CDR1 SEHNR and CDR2 FQNEAQ (reference sequence). At baseline, cycle 4 day 1, and cycle 7 day 1, blood was sampled. To note about this clone: Its cognate antigen is unknown.

The source is an adult with an advanced solid tumor such as melanoma, head and neck, liver or kidney cancer. The chain combines TRBV7-9 with TRBJ1-3; D call uncertain. The source material was CD4+ or CD8+ T cells sorted from blood, sampled in a trial of the OX40 agonist ivuxolimab. This CDR3 is CASSLAPGISGNTIYF. The CDR3 bases are TGTGCCAGCAGCTTAGCCCCAGGAATCTCTGGAAACACCATATATTTT.